Listed below are T cell receptor beta chains from one sample, sequenced in a study of cytomegalovirus exposure and HLA in healthy donors. Produced via immunoSEQ multiplex PCR; TCRdb's table is partial and in-frame only. The sample records 200,000 to 250,000 clones, roughly 82% being singletons. The sequenced material came from PBMCs. The origin of the receptors is a woman aged 40 to 50 in good health and CMV-seropositive. Each CDR3 is given with its conserved first and last residue. A D gene is named only where the DNA matches it firmly. Clone size is stated in some rows and not others, as once, few, many or a class when expanded.

v_gene: TRBV27; abundance: .; j_gene: TRBJ1-5; d_gene: TRBD1; CDR3nt: TGTGCCAGCAGCGACAGGGTCGGGCAGCCCCAGCATTTT; CDR3aa: CASSDRVGQPQHF
v_gene: TRBV19; abundance: .; j_gene: TRBJ1-1; d_gene: TRBD1; CDR3nt: TGTGCCAGCCTACCCAGAAACAGGGGCCAATGGAGCACTGAAGCTTTCTTT; CDR3aa: CASLPRNRGQWSTEAFF
v_gene: TRBV19; abundance: .; j_gene: TRBJ2-7; d_gene: TRBD1; CDR3nt: TGTGCCAGTAGTATAGGCGGGACAGGACTCTACGAGCAGTACTTC; CDR3aa: CASSIGGTGLYEQYF
v_gene: TRBV30; abundance: .; j_gene: TRBJ2-5; d_gene: .; CDR3nt: TGTGCCTGGAGCGCCGGCCAGGGGATCGGGGAGACCCAGTACTTC; CDR3aa: CAWSAGQGIGETQYF
v_gene: TRBV7-2; abundance: .; j_gene: TRBJ2-7; d_gene: TRBD2; CDR3nt: TGTGCCAGCAGCTTAGGGTTGAGTAGCGGGGGGGCCTACGAGCAGTACTTC; CDR3aa: CASSLGLSSGGAYEQYF
v_gene: TRBV19; abundance: .; j_gene: TRBJ1-4; d_gene: .; CDR3nt: TGTGCCAGTAGTATAGTTGGAGACAATGAAAAACTGTTTTTT; CDR3aa: CASSIVGDNEKLFF
v_gene: TRBV27; abundance: .; j_gene: TRBJ2-1; d_gene: .; CDR3nt: TGTGCCAGCAGTTTAAAGCTAGTGACGGTGAATCACAATGAGCAGTTCTTC; CDR3aa: CASSLKLVTVNHNEQFF
v_gene: TRBV7-9; abundance: .; j_gene: TRBJ1-1; d_gene: .; CDR3nt: TGTGCCAGCAGCTTAAAGACCTTCATGAAGGGGAGGGACACTGAAGCTTTCTTT; CDR3aa: CASSLKTFMKGRDTEAFF
v_gene: TRBV15; abundance: .; j_gene: TRBJ2-3; d_gene: .; CDR3nt: TGTGCCACCAGCAATCGGATAGGGGCCACAGATACGCAGTATTTT; CDR3aa: CATSNRIGATDTQYF
v_gene: TRBV2; abundance: .; j_gene: TRBJ1-1; d_gene: .; CDR3nt: TGTGCCAGCAGTCCCCTTTCTGAAGCTTTCTTT; CDR3aa: CASSPLSEAFF
v_gene: TRBV18; abundance: .; j_gene: TRBJ2-1; d_gene: TRBD1; CDR3nt: TGTGCCAGCTCACGCCAGACAGGGGGATCTTTAAATGAGCAGTTCTTC; CDR3aa: CASSRQTGGSLNEQFF
v_gene: TRBV15; abundance: once; j_gene: TRBJ2-1; d_gene: TRBD2; CDR3nt: TGTGCCACCAGCATAGCGGGGGACGCCTACAATGAGCAGTTCTTC; CDR3aa: CATSIAGDAYNEQFF
v_gene: TRBV2; abundance: .; j_gene: TRBJ2-1; d_gene: .; CDR3nt: TGTGCCAGCAGGGGGGGCAATGAGCAGTTCTTC; CDR3aa: CASRGGNEQFF
v_gene: TRBV11-2; abundance: .; j_gene: TRBJ2-5; d_gene: TRBD1; CDR3nt: TGTGCCAGCAGCTTAGATGGGACAGAACAAGAGACCCAGTACTTC; CDR3aa: CASSLDGTEQETQYF
v_gene: TRBV5-4; abundance: .; j_gene: TRBJ2-7; d_gene: .; CDR3nt: TGTGCCAGCAGCTGGGGCAGGGGGGTCTACGAGCAGTACTTC; CDR3aa: CASSWGRGVYEQYF
v_gene: TRBV10-3; abundance: .; j_gene: TRBJ2-1; d_gene: TRBD2; CDR3nt: TGTGCCATCAGTGGGCAAGGGACTAGCGGGAGCAATGAGCAGTTCTTC; CDR3aa: CAISGQGTSGSNEQFF
v_gene: TRBV19; abundance: few; j_gene: TRBJ2-3; d_gene: TRBD1; CDR3nt: TGTGCCAGTAGTGGGACAGGGCGCACAGATACGCAGTATTTT; CDR3aa: CASSGTGRTDTQYF
v_gene: TRBV5-1; abundance: once; j_gene: TRBJ2-7; d_gene: .; CDR3nt: TGCGCCAGCAGCTTCCGGAGCCAGCGCGAGCAGTACTTC; CDR3aa: CASSFRSQREQYF
v_gene: TRBV5-1; abundance: .; j_gene: TRBJ2-7; d_gene: .; CDR3nt: TGCGCCAGCAGCTTGGCCGGCATAGGGGACGAGCAGTACTTC; CDR3aa: CASSLAGIGDEQYF
v_gene: TRBV9; abundance: .; j_gene: TRBJ2-7; d_gene: TRBD1; CDR3nt: TGTGCCAGCAGCTCTTACAGGGGGCTCGAGCAGTACTTC; CDR3aa: CASSSYRGLEQYF
v_gene: TRBV10-1; abundance: .; j_gene: TRBJ2-5; d_gene: TRBD2; CDR3nt: TGCGCCAGCAGTGCCCGGACTAGCGGGATCTTTGAGACCCAGTACTTC; CDR3aa: CASSARTSGIFETQYF
v_gene: TRBV9; abundance: .; j_gene: TRBJ1-1; d_gene: .; CDR3nt: TGTGCCAGCAGCTCGGGACTGCTAGGGACTGAAGCTTTCTTT; CDR3aa: CASSSGLLGTEAFF
v_gene: TRBV5-4; abundance: .; j_gene: TRBJ2-5; d_gene: .; CDR3nt: TGTGCCAGCAGCTTGGCTGGCGGGGAAGAGACCCAGTACTTC; CDR3aa: CASSLAGGEETQYF
v_gene: TRBV12-5; abundance: few; j_gene: TRBJ2-1; d_gene: TRBD2; CDR3nt: TGTGCTAGTGGTTTGGTGGGGGCTAGCGGGAGAGGTGAGCAGTTCTTC; CDR3aa: CASGLVGASGRGEQFF
v_gene: TRBV7-8; abundance: .; j_gene: TRBJ2-7; d_gene: TRBD2; CDR3nt: TGTGCCAGCAGCTTAGCGCTAGCGGGGGCCTACGAGCAGTACTTC; CDR3aa: CASSLALAGAYEQYF
v_gene: TRBV6-5; abundance: .; j_gene: TRBJ1-4; d_gene: .; CDR3nt: TGTGCCAGCAGTTCCGCGACAGGTCTTAATGAAAAACTGTTTTTT; CDR3aa: CASSSATGLNEKLFF
v_gene: TRBV19; abundance: .; j_gene: TRBJ1-5; d_gene: TRBD1; CDR3nt: TGTGCCAGTAGTACGGACAGGACAGGTCAGCCCCAGCATTTT; CDR3aa: CASSTDRTGQPQHF
v_gene: TRBV4-2; abundance: .; j_gene: TRBJ1-4; d_gene: TRBD1; CDR3nt: TGTGCCAGCAGCCAAGCCCCGGGACAGGGGTCACAGGTGTCCGGACTGTTTTTT; CDR3aa: CASSQAPGQGSQVSGLFF
v_gene: TRBV29-1; abundance: few; j_gene: TRBJ1-2; d_gene: .; CDR3nt: TGCAGCGTTGAACCAGGGTACTATGGCTACACCTTC; CDR3aa: CSVEPGYYGYTF
v_gene: TRBV7-2; abundance: .; j_gene: TRBJ1-2; d_gene: TRBD1; CDR3nt: TGTGCCAGCAGCCTGTGGACAGGGAGGGATGGCTACACCTTC; CDR3aa: CASSLWTGRDGYTF
v_gene: TRBV28; abundance: .; j_gene: TRBJ2-6; d_gene: .; CDR3nt: TGTGCCAGCAGTTCGTCCAGCTCTGGGGCCAACGTCCTGACTTTC; CDR3aa: CASSSSSSGANVLTF
v_gene: TRBV19; abundance: .; j_gene: TRBJ1-1; d_gene: .; CDR3nt: TGTGCCAGCCAAAACTGGGGCTTGAACACTGAAGCTTTCTTT; CDR3aa: CASQNWGLNTEAFF